The 32 T cell receptor beta chains given below trace back to one sample, sequenced in a study of human T cells and chemical hapten exposure. The time point was: patch test 3, about 24 weeks after DPC sensitization. Treatment: therapeutic diphenylcyclopropenone sensitization with weekly scalp DPC. Via MiXCR, TCRdb re-called the RACE reads, giving one row per CDR3 protein. The sample comprises 150,000 to 200,000 distinct CDR3 sequences, around a quarter of which are singletons, and under 2.5% rests with the top ten. The sample in question was whole blood, obtained in connection with sensitization to the hapten diphenylcyclopropenone (DPC). Every receptor here comes from a young woman with alopecia areata. Some clones in this sample may be carry-over from other donors' samples.

The chain recombines TRBV29-1 with TRBJ1-1, with D maybe TRBD1 (6 bases). This CDR3 spans 14 amino acids. CDR1 SQVTM and CDR2 ANQGSEA come from the germline V gene. V was shortened by 7 bases and J by 1 base, with 16 bases between the two germline ends. The CDR3 reads CSGQLPGQNTEAFF. Written as DNA, the CDR3 is TGCAGCGGCCAGCTCCCGGGACAGAACACTGAAGCTTTCTTT. Full variable domain (outside the CDR3, taken from reference TRBV29-1 and TRBJ1-1): SAVISQKPSRDICQRGTSLTIQCQVDSQVTMMFWYRQQPGQSLTLIATANQGSEATYESGFVIDKFPISRPNLTFSTLTVSNMSPEDSSIYLCSGQLPGQNTEAFFGQGTRLTVV.

The chain is built from TRBV7-2 and TRBJ2-2; D is undetermined. The V and J ends lost 3 bases and 2 bases respectively, with 10 bases between them. The length of the CDR3 is 15 residues. Germline CDR1 reads SGHTA; CDR2 reads FQGNSA. This CDR3 is CASSFQRANTGELFF. The CDR3 nucleotides read TGTGCCAGCAGCTTTCAGCGCGCTAACACCGGGGAGCTGTTTTTT.

This clonotype was picked up a small number of times. This sequence joins TRBV5-1 and TRBJ2-3; no reliable D call. The CDR3 covers 14 residues. Germline V gene lookup returns CDR1 SGHRS and CDR2 YFSETQ. The V end lost 6 bases, the J end lost 1 base, and 12 bases lay between the germline ends. CDR3 bases: TGCGCCAGCAATCCCGGAGCCCGCACAGATACGCAGTATTTT. Its translation is CASNPGARTDTQYF.

The genes are TRBV5-1 and TRBJ2-7; D unresolved. This CDR3 contains 13 residues. V lost 5 bases and J lost 2, with 11 bases in between. Germline V gene sequence: CDR1 SGHRS, CDR2 YFSETQ. Here the CDR3 reads CASRGDTAYEQYF. Here the CDR3 DNA reads TGCGCCAGCAGAGGCGATACTGCCTACGAGCAGTACTTC.

This clonotype has ten or more counts. This chain connects TRBV7-2 to TRBJ1-5, with D unresolved. The CDR3 extends over 12 amino acids. The germline V gene encodes CDR1 SGHTA and CDR2 FQGNSA. V was clipped by 1 base and J by 6 bases, with 4 bases between them. Written as DNA, the CDR3 is TGTGCCAGCAGCTTAGGAGGTCAGCCCCAGCATTTT. Protein sequence: CASSLGGQPQHF.

This clonotype was counted a few times. The V gene is TRBV5-4, the J gene TRBJ2-5; weak D call: TRBD1 (5 bases). The CDR3 runs to 14 residues. The germline V gene encodes CDR1 SGHNT and CDR2 YYREEE (reference sequence). Trimming cost V 1 base and J 0 bases, with 7 bases left between them. As DNA, the CDR3 is TGTGCCAGCAGCTTGAGACAGTACCAAGAGACCCAGTACTTC. This translates into CASSLRQYQETQYF.

This clonotype has only one observation. V gene TRBV2 combines with J gene TRBJ1-1; 7 nucleotides align to TRBD1. The length of the CDR3 is 14 residues. The trim removed 2 bases at V and 1 base at J, leaving 1 base unmatched. CDR1 and CDR2 from the germline V gene are SNHLY and FYNNEI. The CDR3 spells CASSERTGNTEAFF. CDR3 sequence (DNA): TGTGCCAGCAGTGAAAGGACAGGGAACACTGAAGCTTTCTTT.

In its sample, this clonotype was seen a few times. This chain uses TRBV6-2 or TRBV6-3 with TRBJ2-7, with D maybe TRBD1 (6 bases). This CDR3 has 15 residues. The germline CDR1 and CDR2 sequences are MNHEY and SVGEGT. Trimming cost V 2 bases and J 5 bases, with 16 bases left between them. This CDR3 is CASSYGGHPRNEQYF. CDR3 coding DNA: TGTGCCAGCAGTTACGGGGGACACCCCAGGAACGAGCAGTACTTC.

The J gene is TRBJ2-1, the V gene TRBV6-2 or TRBV6-3, with unresolved D. This CDR3 has 16 residues. V lost 6 bases and J lost 8, with 23 bases in between. From germline, CDR1 is MNHEY and CDR2 SVGEGT. This CDR3 is CASSLMMGNHFHEQFF. In nucleotides, the CDR3 is TGTGCCAGCAGCCTAATGATGGGCAACCACTTCCATGAGCAGTTCTTC.

This chain connects TRBV6-2 or TRBV6-3 to TRBJ2-7, with D possibly TRBD2 on 7 matching bases. The CDR3 is 12 amino acids. In germline, CDR1 is MNHEY, CDR2 SVGEGT. The CDR3 loop reads CARGGPTYEQYF. The CDR3 DNA follows: TGTGCGAGGGGGGGACCTACCTACGAGCAGTACTTC.

This clonotype was detected a few times. CDR3: CATSDPGQNTGELFF. CDR3 sequence (DNA): TGTGCCACCAGTGATCCCGGACAGAACACCGGGGAGCTGTTTTTT. The chain is built from TRBV24-1 and TRBJ2-2; D is possibly TRBD1 (5 bases). CDR1 and CDR2 from the germline V gene are KGHDR and SFDVKD. CDR3 length equals 15 residues. Trimming pared 3 bases from V and 1 base from J, leaving 8 bases between.

The genes are TRBV10-3 and TRBJ1-6; 7 bases are a match to TRBD1. Germline V gene sequence: CDR1 ENHRY, CDR2 SYGVKD. V shed 7 bases and J 13 bases; nucleotides not matched to a gene: 25. The CDR3 covers 18 residues. The chain's CDR3 is CAITRFDPWTGPSSPLHF. Written as DNA, the CDR3 is TGTGCCATCACCAGATTTGACCCGTGGACAGGTCCCTCTTCGCCCCTCCACTTT.

This clonotype was detected only a few times. The V gene is TRBV9, the J gene TRBJ2-6, with no clear D. V was pared by 0 bases and J by 3 bases, with 7 bases between. This CDR3 has 15 residues. From germline, CDR1 is SGDLS and CDR2 YYNGEE. The CDR3 DNA reads as TGTGCCAGCAGCGTAGATGGGTATGGGGCCAACGTCCTGACTTTC. This encodes CASSVDGYGANVLTF.

This chain uses TRBV29-1 with TRBJ1-4; D not certain. The CDR3 sequence is 15 residues long. The V end lost 0 bases, the J end lost 7 bases, and 15 bases lay between the germline ends. Germline CDR1 is SQVTM and CDR2 is ANQGSEA. The CDR3 bases are TGCAGCGTTGAAGATCTCGGAGGGTCGGGTGAAAAACTGTTTTTT. It yields the protein CSVEDLGGSGEKLFF.

This chain uses TRBV5-8 with TRBJ2-7; 7 bases fit TRBD1. The germline CDR1 and CDR2 sequences are SGHTS and YDEGEE. The ends lost 4 bases at V and 0 bases at J; junction bases unmatched: 10. The CDR3 is made up of 16 amino acids. In DNA, the CDR3 is TGTGCCAGCAGCCGCCGACCCGGACAGGTCTCCTACGAGCAGTACTTC. This translates into CASSRRPGQVSYEQYF. Full variable domain (missing parts from reference TRBV5-8 and TRBJ2-7): EAGVTQSPTHLIKTRGQQATLRCSPISGHTSVYWYQQALGLGLQFLLWYDEGEERNRGNFPPRFSGRQFPNYSSELNVNALELEDSALYLCASSRRPGQVSYEQYFGPGTRLTVT.

The rearrangement uses TRBV11-2 and TRBJ1-2; no definite D call. The CDR3 length is 15 residues. CDR1 is SGHAT and CDR2 is FQNNGV in the germline V gene. Trimming shortened V by 5 bases and J by 0 bases, and 13 bases separated the two germline ends. This CDR3 is CASSPRGYPNYGYTF. CDR3 bases: TGTGCCAGCAGCCCTCGAGGCTACCCTAACTATGGCTACACCTTC.

The genes are TRBV9 and TRBJ2-7; TRBD2 aligns across 13 bases. The CDR3 is 15 residues long. From germline, CDR1 is SGDLS and CDR2 YYNGEE. V shed 3 bases, J shed 4 bases, and the junction held 4 bases outside the gene matches. The DNA of the CDR3 is TGTGCCAGCAGCGAGGGACTAGCGGGGATATACGAGCAGTACTTC. Translated: CASSEGLAGIYEQYF.

The CDR3 loop reads CSAVHTTNEKLFF. In DNA form, the CDR3 reads TGCAGTGCAGTACATACAACTAATGAAAAACTGTTTTTT. This chain uses TRBV20-1 with TRBJ1-4; D is unresolved. This CDR3 is built from 13 residues. CDR1 is DFQATT, CDR2 SNEGSKA, per germline (reference sequence). Trimming pared 6 bases from V and 0 bases from J, leaving 8 bases between.

DNA of the CDR3: TGTGCCAGCAGCCCGGGACAGGGGGCCAGGGGCTACACCTTC. Its translation: CASSPGQGARGYTF. The chain carries TRBV3-1 and TRBJ1-2; 12 bases align to TRBD1. J gave up 8 bases and V 4 bases, and 5 bases lay outside the gene matches. Germline lookup yields CDR1 LGHDT and CDR2 YNNKEL (reference sequence). The CDR3 length is 14 residues.

This clonotype has just a few counts. V is TRBV3-1 and J is TRBJ1-1, with 10 bases matching TRBD1. Trimming cost V 4 bases and J 0 bases; bases outside gene matches: 14. The CDR3 runs 19 residues. CDR1 LGHDT and CDR2 YNNKEL come from the germline V gene (reference sequence). CDR3 residues: CASSRNHPGQGTMNTEAFF. DNA of the CDR3: TGTGCCAGCAGCCGAAATCACCCGGGACAGGGGACTATGAACACTGAAGCTTTCTTT.

The table lists this clonotype with a few counts. The rearrangement links TRBV5-1 to TRBJ2-6; D possibly corresponds to TRBD2 (6 bases). CDR3 length equals 18 residues. Trimming removed 7 bases at V and 1 base at J, with 21 bases between. Per the germline V gene, CDR1 is SGHRS and CDR2 is YFSETQ. The CDR3 bases are TGCGCCAGCCGGGCGAGTTGGGGGGATACTTCTGGGGCCAACGTCCTGACTTTC. Translating it yields CASRASWGDTSGANVLTF.

This clonotype was seen many times. V usage is TRBV4-1 and J usage is TRBJ2-1; tentatively, D is TRBD1 (6 bases). This CDR3 comprises 16 residues. CDR1 is MGHRA, CDR2 YSYEKL, per germline. V lost 4 bases and J lost 7, with 20 bases in between. This CDR3 is CASSLTTGPDLNEQFF. The CDR3 region has the DNA TGCGCCAGCAGCCTAACTACAGGGCCCGATTTGAATGAGCAGTTCTTC.

V is TRBV20-1 and J is TRBJ2-2; 10 nucleotides line up with TRBD1. Germline V gene sequence: CDR1 DFQATT, CDR2 SNEGSKA (reference sequence). The CDR3 spans 15 residues. CDR3 sequence (DNA): TGCGGAATTACCGTCGGGACAGGGGACACCGGGGAGCTGTTTTTT. It specifies CGITVGTGDTGELFF.

The CDR3 DNA reads as TGCAGTGCTAGAGATCACAGGAGGAATATGAACACTGAAGCTTTCTTT. This translates into CSARDHRRNMNTEAFF. The chain joins TRBV20-1 to TRBJ1-1, with D perhaps TRBD1 (5 bases). Trimming stripped 0 bases from V and 0 bases from J, with 14 bases between. This CDR3 contains 16 residues. Germline CDR1 is DFQATT and CDR2 is SNEGSKA (reference sequence).

This clonotype appeared a few times. The chain employs TRBV7-3 and TRBJ2-2; TRBD1 or TRBD2 may be the D gene (6 bases each). The CDR3 is made up of 15 amino acids. CDR1 and CDR2 from the germline V gene are SGHTA and FQGTGA. V lost 2 bases to trimming and J lost 4 bases, with 11 bases between them. The CDR3 protein is CASSLWGAGTGELFF. The CDR3, as DNA: TGTGCCAGCAGCTTATGGGGGGCCGGCACCGGGGAGCTGTTTTTT. The complete variable domain, with remaining parts taken from reference TRBV7-3 and TRBJ2-2, reads GAGVSQTPSNKVTEKGKYVELRCDPISGHTALYWYRQSLGQGPEFLIYFQGTGAADDSGLPNDRFFAVRPEGSVSTLKIQRTERGDSAVYLCASSLWGAGTGELFFGEGSRLTVL.

Only a few counts were recorded for this clonotype. The J gene is TRBJ2-1, the V gene TRBV5-1, with no clear D. V dropped 6 bases and J dropped 4 bases, with 14 bases sitting between them. Germline values: CDR1 SGHRS, CDR2 YFSETQ. The length of the CDR3 is 14 residues. The CDR3 sequence: CASNIGTPYNEQFF. CDR3 bases: TGCGCCAGCAACATTGGCACCCCGTACAATGAGCAGTTCTTC.

The table lists this clonotype with a few counts. The chain is built from TRBV9 and TRBJ2-3; possible D gene TRBD2, 6 bases. The CDR3 runs to 14 residues. Germline CDR1 reads SGDLS; CDR2 reads YYNGEE. V shed 10 bases and J shed 5 bases, with 20 bases lying between them. This CDR3 is CAPRGGNGKDTQYF. As DNA, the CDR3 is TGTGCCCCCAGAGGCGGGAATGGTAAAGATACGCAGTATTTT.

The CDR3 region has the DNA TGCGCCAGCAGATTTGACAGGGGGCAAGAGACCCAGTACTTC. Translating gives CASRFDRGQETQYF. The V and J genes are TRBV5-1 and TRBJ2-5; 9 positions agree with TRBD1. V lost 5 bases, J lost 2 bases, and 4 bases stayed unmatched. CDR1 is SGHRS and CDR2 is YFSETQ in the germline V gene. The CDR3 totals 14 residues.

The chain couples TRBV6-2 or TRBV6-3 to TRBJ2-5; TRBD2 matches 15 bases. The trim removed 6 bases at V and 1 base at J, leaving 18 bases unmatched. Germline V CDR1 and CDR2: MNHEY, SVGEGT. The CDR3 contains 21 residues. The CDR3 DNA reads as TGTGCCAGCAGCCTAGACCAACCCGGGACTAGCGGGGGGCAAACCCAAGAGACCCAGTACTTC. It translates to CASSLDQPGTSGGQTQETQYF.

This clonotype was counted a few times. The chain recombines TRBV6-5 with TRBJ2-4, with D possibly being TRBD1 (6 bases). The CDR3 has 17 amino acids. V was pared by 6 bases and J by 3 bases, with 21 bases between. The germline CDR1 and CDR2 sequences are MNHEY and SVGAGI. CDR3 in amino acids: CASRSWVQGLGKNIQYF. CDR3 coding DNA: TGTGCCAGCAGAAGTTGGGTACAGGGTCTTGGCAAAAACATTCAGTACTTC.

The genes are TRBV29-1 and TRBJ2-7; D is possibly TRBD2 (6 bases). V shed 2 bases and J shed 4 bases, with 15 bases lying between them. This CDR3 region has 14 residues. CDR1 is SQVTM, CDR2 ANQGSEA, per germline. The DNA of the CDR3 is TGCAGCGTTGAAAAAGCCGGGACTCCTTACGAGCAGTACTTC. Translated: CSVEKAGTPYEQYF.

V is TRBV18 and J is TRBJ2-1, with TRBD1 as a possible D gene (6 bases). V dropped 2 bases and J dropped 7 bases, with 9 bases sitting between them. Germline values: CDR1 KGHSH, CDR2 LQKENI. This CDR3 is 13 amino acids long. The CDR3 loop is CASSPSGQNEQFF. The CDR3, as DNA: TGTGCCAGCTCACCATCCGGACAGAATGAGCAGTTCTTC. The full variable domain, completed using reference TRBV18 and TRBJ2-1, is NAGVMQNPRHLVRRRGQEARLRCSPMKGHSHVYWYRQLPEEGLKFMVYLQKENIIDESGMPKERFSAEFPKEGPSILRIQQVVRGDSAAYFCASSPSGQNEQFFGPGTRLTVL.